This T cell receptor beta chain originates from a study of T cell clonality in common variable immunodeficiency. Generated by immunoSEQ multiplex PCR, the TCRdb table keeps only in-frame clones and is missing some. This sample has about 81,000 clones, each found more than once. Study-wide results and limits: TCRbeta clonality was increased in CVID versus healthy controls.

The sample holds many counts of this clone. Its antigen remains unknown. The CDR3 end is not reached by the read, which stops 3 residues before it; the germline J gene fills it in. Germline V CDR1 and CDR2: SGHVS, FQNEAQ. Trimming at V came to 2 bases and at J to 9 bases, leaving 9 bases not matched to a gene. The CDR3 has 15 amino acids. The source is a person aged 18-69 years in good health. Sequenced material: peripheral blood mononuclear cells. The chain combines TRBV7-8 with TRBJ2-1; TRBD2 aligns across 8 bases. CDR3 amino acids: CASSLRGGKGFEQFF. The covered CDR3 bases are TGTGCCAGCAGCTTACGGGGGGGAAAGGGCTTTGAG.